Below, one T cell receptor beta chain is given with its context. This sample stems from a study of blood T cell repertoires in COVID-19. Study overall: The origin of the acute and convalescent COVID-19 samples was the United States, Italy and Spain. Sources were T cells, B-cell-depleted T cells, or PBMCs; the material itself was cDNA or gDNA.

V lost 1 base and J lost 3; bases outside the gene matches: 8. The CDR3 has 17 residues. Per germline, CDR1 LGHDT and CDR2 YNNKEL (reference sequence). Per the original data handling: Estimation of nucleated cell counts relied on the amplification of reference gene primers. Repertoires were generated with immunoSEQ multiplex PCR, while TCRdb's copy carries only in-frame clones and drops some. D and trimming were read from the DNA, whereas the V and J calls and clone size are those reported in that table. The sample has 100,000 or so clones, around 88% seen once. The TCR comes from a human donor with acute or convalescent COVID-19. The donor label of this sample is uncertain. The specimen sequenced was peripheral blood. The V call is TRBV3-1 (or the pseudogene TRBV3-2), the J call TRBJ2-2; 7 bases are shared with TRBD2. The CDR3 DNA reads TGTGCCAGCAGCCAAGGAGGTGGGAGGGCCGACACCGGGGAGCTGTTTTTT. This encodes CASSQGGGRADTGELFF.